These 32 T cell receptor beta chains were all obtained from the same sample, sequenced in a study of T cell responses to AZD1222 COVID-19 vaccine. The repertoire was sequenced with immunoSEQ multiplex PCR; TCRdb's copy has only in-frame clones and lacks some. The table has 90,000 or so clones, more than 70% seen once. The material sequenced was peripheral blood, taken on day 0 of AZD1222 vaccination. The receptors originated from an adult in good health.

V and J are TRBV2 and TRBJ1-2; 8 bases are a match to TRBD1. Germline V gene lookup returns CDR1 SNHLY and CDR2 FYNNEI. The CDR3 totals 13 residues. After removal of 6 bases from V and 6 bases from J, the junction contained 6 bases not matched to a gene. The CDR3 DNA sequence: TGTGCCAGCAGGGACAGGGATGTGCATGGCTACACCTTC. Residues: CASRDRDVHGYTF.

The chain carries TRBV5-4 and TRBJ2-7; TRBD2 is a possible D gene (7 bases). Germline V gives CDR1 SGHNT, CDR2 YYREEE (reference sequence). The germline V and J ends were trimmed by 0 bases and 4 bases, with 14 bases remaining between them. The CDR3 covers 15 residues. The CDR3, as DNA: TGTGCCAGCAGCTTGGCGGGGGGCACATGGTACGAGCAGTACTTC. Encoded protein: CASSLAGGTWYEQYF.

The chain has TRBV28 and TRBJ2-2; D assignment may be TRBD1 or TRBD2 (6 bases each). The CDR3 is made up of 15 amino acids. Trimming took off 4 bases at V and 6 bases at J, with 15 bases between the two ends. Germline V gene lookup returns CDR1 MDHEN and CDR2 SYDVKM. In nucleotides, the CDR3 is TGTGCCAGCAGTTCGGGGGCTTCGGGCCCCGGGGAGCTGTTTTTT. Translated, it gives CASSSGASGPGELFF.

This chain connects TRBV2 to TRBJ1-1; no firm D call. V lost 6 bases to trimming and J lost 8 bases, with 13 bases between them. The CDR3 totals 12 residues. The germline gives CDR1 SNHLY, CDR2 FYNNEI. This chain's CDR3 is CASSPRGGEAFF. CDR3 nucleotides: TGTGCCAGCAGCCCCCGGGGAGGGGAAGCTTTCTTT.

The chain recombines TRBV27 with TRBJ1-5; no firm D call. The CDR3 consists of 14 residues. V was trimmed by 7 bases and J by 0 bases, leaving 10 bases between them. CDR1 and CDR2 from the germline V gene are MNHEY and SMNVEV (reference sequence). CDR3 residues: CASNSQYSNQPQHF. CDR3 DNA: TGTGCCAGCAATTCCCAATATAGCAATCAGCCCCAGCATTTT.

The chain carries TRBV27 and TRBJ2-7; D possibly matches TRBD1 or TRBD2 (5 bases each). CDR1 and CDR2 from the germline V gene are MNHEY and SMNVEV (reference sequence). The CDR3 is 11 residues long. Trimming pared 3 bases from V and 9 bases from J, leaving 9 bases between. CDR3 region: CASSFGGVQYF. The CDR3 region has the DNA TGTGCCAGCAGTTTTGGGGGAGTGCAGTACTTC.

V gene TRBV18 combines with J gene TRBJ1-2, with no clear D. Germline V gives CDR1 KGHSH, CDR2 LQKENI. Trimming shortened V by 3 bases and J by 8 bases, and 13 bases separated the two germline ends. The CDR3 sequence is 13 residues long. The CDR3 bases are TGTGCCAGCTCACCCGACATGGGCTTCGGCTACACCTTC. Its protein is CASSPDMGFGYTF.

This chain uses TRBV28 with TRBJ2-5; possibly TRBD1 or TRBD2 for D (5 bases each). With 7 bases removed from V and 6 bases from J, the gap between germline ends came to 21 bases. In germline, CDR1 is MDHEN, CDR2 SYDVKM. This CDR3 comprises 15 residues. Here the CDR3 DNA reads TGTGCCAGCAATTATCCGGGACCGGAGTTGAAGACCCAGTACTTC. Translating it yields CASNYPGPELKTQYF.

The CDR3 reads CASKGNGQIQNIQYF. The DNA for the CDR3 is TGTGCCAGCAAGGGGAACGGCCAGATCCAAAACATTCAGTACTTC. The rearrangement links TRBV2 to TRBJ2-4, with a possible D match to TRBD1 (5 bases). The germline gives CDR1 SNHLY, CDR2 FYNNEI. Trimming took 7 bases from V and 5 from J, leaving 18 bases between them. This CDR3 contains 15 residues.

The V gene is TRBV27, the J gene TRBJ2-7, with 7 bases lining up with TRBD2. The CDR3 loop spans 14 amino acids. Germline V lookup: CDR1 MNHEY, CDR2 SMNVEV (reference sequence). With 8 bases clipped from V and 5 bases from J, the junction kept 12 bases outside the gene matches. CDR3 region: CASAPWGGSNEQYF. DNA of the CDR3: TGTGCCAGCGCACCTTGGGGCGGGAGTAACGAGCAGTACTTC.

V usage is TRBV7-2 and J usage is TRBJ2-1, with unresolved D. The CDR3 is 14 residues long. Trimming removed 1 base from V and 5 bases from J, with 9 bases in between. CDR1 and CDR2 from the germline V gene are SGHTA and FQGNSA. The CDR3 is CASSLGQANNEQFF. DNA of the CDR3: TGTGCCAGCAGCTTAGGGCAGGCGAACAATGAGCAGTTCTTC.

V is TRBV7-2 and J is TRBJ2-3; TRBD2 matches at 11 bases. CDR1 SGHTA and CDR2 FQGNSA come from the germline V gene. The CDR3 loop spans 17 amino acids. The J segment lost 2 bases and the V segment lost 6 bases, leaving 10 bases of the junction unmatched. CDR3 amino acids: CASSSTPSGGPTDTQYF. CDR3 bases: TGTGCCAGCAGTTCCACCCCTAGCGGGGGGCCCACAGATACGCAGTATTTT.

This clone was found once. The chain employs TRBV5-1 and TRBJ1-1; D not certain. Germline CDR1 SGHRS, CDR2 YFSETQ. CDR3 length equals 13 residues. V lost 1 base to trimming and J lost 1 base, with 5 bases between them. Here the CDR3 reads CASSLQENTEAFF. The CDR3 DNA follows: TGCGCCAGCAGCTTGCAAGAGAACACTGAAGCTTTCTTT.

CDR3 nucleotide sequence: TGTGCCAGCAGCACCGGGGGCCTACCTAATTCACCCCTCCACTTT. It specifies CASSTGGLPNSPLHF. J is TRBJ1-6 and V is TRBV6-2 or TRBV6-3; D possibly corresponds to TRBD1 (6 bases). CDR3 size: 15 residues. Trimming removed 6 bases at V and 6 bases at J, with 15 bases between. Germline V lookup: CDR1 MNHEY, CDR2 SVGEGT.

The genes are TRBV4-3 and TRBJ1-2, with 7 bases identical to TRBD1. This CDR3 region has 15 residues. Losses at the gene ends were 4 bases for V and 2 bases for J; bases not matched to a gene: 7. CDR1 LGHNA and CDR2 YSLEER come from the germline V gene. CDR3 nucleotide sequence: TGCGCCAGCAGCCCCCAAGTGACAGGGAACTATGGCTACACCTTC. Its translation is CASSPQVTGNYGYTF.

The rearrangement joins TRBV4-1 to TRBJ2-3, with 7 bases aligning to TRBD2. The CDR3 sequence is 16 residues long. With V trimmed by 4 bases and J by 1 base, 8 bases remained unmatched. Germline loops: CDR1 MGHRA, CDR2 YSYEKL. The CDR3 sequence is CASSPRKAGGTDTQYF. CDR3 in DNA: TGCGCCAGCAGCCCTCGGAAGGCGGGGGGCACAGATACGCAGTATTTT.

This clone appeared a single time. This chain uses TRBV11-3 with TRBJ2-3, with TRBD2 identical over 8 bases. V was pared by 8 bases and J by 3 bases, with 7 bases of the junction left unmatched. The germline CDR1 and CDR2 sequences are SGHNT and YENEEA. The CDR3 has 14 residues. The CDR3 loop is CASGQAGGTDTQYF. CDR3 bases: TGTGCCAGCGGTCAGGCGGGGGGTACAGATACGCAGTATTTT.

DNA for the CDR3: TGTGCCAGCAGCCTGAACACCGGGGAGCTGTTTTTT. This gives the protein CASSLNTGELFF. This rearrangement joins TRBV7-8 to TRBJ2-2, with no clear D. CDR1 and CDR2 (germline): SGHVS, FQNEAQ. This CDR3 region has 12 residues. The V gene lost 5 bases and the J gene lost 1 base, with 2 bases spanning the gap. Filled out from reference TRBV7-8 and TRBJ2-2, the complete variable domain reads GAGVSQSPRYKVAKRGQDVALRCDPISGHVSLFWYQQALGQGPEFLTYFQNEAQLDKSGLPSDRFFAERPEGSVSTLKIQRTQQEDSAVYLCASSLNTGELFFGEGSRLTVL.

The CDR3 nucleotides are TGTGCCAGCAGTGAAGAAGGGCAACTCCCTGAGTATGAGCAGTTCTTC. Translated: CASSEEGQLPEYEQFF. The chain uses TRBV6-1 and TRBJ2-1; D not resolved. This CDR3 is 16 amino acids long. From germline, CDR1 is MNHNS and CDR2 SASEGT. Trimming took off 1 base at V and 8 bases at J, with 18 bases between the two ends.

The chain couples TRBV4-2 to TRBJ1-1, with D hard to call. From germline, CDR1 is LGHNA and CDR2 YNFKEQ. The ends were cut back, 1 base at V and 8 bases at J, with 17 bases in the middle. The CDR3 extends over 15 amino acids. Here the CDR3 DNA reads TGTGCCAGCAGCCAAGTGGCGGGCTCCTCAACGGAAGCTTTCTTT. The encoded protein is CASSQVAGSSTEAFF.

This clone was detected only once. This chain links TRBV5-1 with TRBJ1-4; D may be TRBD1 (5 bases). Trimming removed 5 bases from V and 0 bases from J, with 11 bases in between. CDR1 is SGHRS, CDR2 YFSETQ, per germline. The CDR3 is made up of 15 amino acids. CDR3 in amino acids: CASSPGIATNEKLFF. The CDR3 bases are TGCGCCAGCAGTCCAGGGATAGCAACTAATGAAAAACTGTTTTTT.

The rearrangement joins TRBV6-6 to TRBJ1-2; 8 nucleotides align to TRBD1. The V and J ends lost 7 bases and 0 bases, in that order; junction bases with no gene match: 10. The germline V gene encodes CDR1 MNHNY and CDR2 SVGAGI (reference sequence). CDR3 length: 16 amino acids. For the CDR3, the DNA is TGTGCCAGCACCCTGGACAGGGCAGAAGCTAACTATGGCTACACCTTC. Residues: CASTLDRAEANYGYTF.

The chain is built from TRBV23-1 and TRBJ1-4; no reliable D call. TRBV23-1 is assigned to the ORF class and has an uncertain function. The CDR3 covers 19 residues. The V end was cut by 5 bases, the J end by 0 bases, with 22 bases between. This CDR3 reads CASSSRHIAINATNEKLFF. CDR3 sequence (DNA): TGCGCCAGCAGTTCGCGACACATAGCGATAAATGCAACTAATGAAAAACTGTTTTTT.

This clone has just one count. The J gene is TRBJ2-7, the V gene TRBV12-3 or TRBV12-4; D remains ambiguous. This CDR3 contains 13 residues. V lost 3 bases and J lost 2, with 8 bases in between. Here the CDR3 DNA reads TGTGCCAGCAGTTTCGGGCAGGCCTACGAGCAGTACTTC. Protein sequence: CASSFGQAYEQYF.

V is TRBV5-6 and J is TRBJ2-7, with D hard to call. Germline assignment: CDR1 SGHDT and CDR2 YYEEEE. The CDR3 is made up of 14 amino acids. Trimming pared 4 bases from V and 2 bases from J, leaving 13 bases between. The CDR3, as DNA: TGTGCCAGCAGCCCCCAGGCGGTTGCCTACGAGCAGTACTTC. As protein: CASSPQAVAYEQYF.

This chain joins TRBV7-2 and TRBJ1-2; TRBD1 matches at 9 bases. Trimming removed 6 bases from V and 0 bases from J; junction bases left unmatched: 5. CDR1 is SGHTA and CDR2 is FQGNSA in the germline V gene. This CDR3 contains 15 residues. CDR3 protein: CASSSDRGANYGYTF. CDR3 DNA: TGTGCCAGCAGTTCGGACAGGGGCGCTAACTATGGCTACACCTTC.

V is TRBV12-3 or TRBV12-4 and J is TRBJ2-7; TRBD1 aligns across 7 bases. Unmatched junction bases numbered 9, after V lost 6 bases and J lost 7 bases. The CDR3 is 13 residues long. DNA of the CDR3: TGTGCCAGCAGCCGTCTAGGGGGCGGGGAGCAGTACTTC. This gives the protein CASSRLGGGEQYF.

This rearrangement joins TRBV7-2 to TRBJ1-3; D remains ambiguous. Trimming took 5 bases from V and 2 from J, leaving 13 bases between them. CDR1 SGHTA and CDR2 FQGNSA come from the germline V gene. The CDR3 has 15 residues. CDR3 residues: CASSPTAPAGNTIYF. Written as DNA, the CDR3 is TGTGCCAGCAGCCCTACGGCCCCAGCTGGAAACACCATATATTTT.

CDR3 in DNA: TGTGCCAGCAGCCTAAGGGAAGGGGCTAGCGGGTTGAGTAGTGCTGCAGATACGCAGTATTTT. As protein: CASSLREGASGLSSAADTQYF. The chain employs TRBV7-8 and TRBJ2-3, with TRBD2 identical over 8 bases. Losses at the gene ends were 5 bases for V and 4 bases for J; bases not matched to a gene: 26. This CDR3 spans 21 amino acids. Germline CDR1 reads SGHVS; CDR2 reads FQNEAQ.

The CDR3 protein is CATSDLWTQEQYF. The CDR3 region has the DNA TGTGCCACCAGTGATTTGTGGACACAGGAGCAGTACTTC. V usage is TRBV24-1 and J usage is TRBJ2-7, with D perhaps matching TRBD1 (5 bases). Trimming shortened V by 0 bases and J by 7 bases, and 9 bases separated the two germline ends. This CDR3 region has 13 residues. The germline V gene encodes CDR1 KGHDR and CDR2 SFDVKD.

This rearrangement joins TRBV7-8 to TRBJ1-2; 9 nucleotides line up with TRBD1. Germline CDR1 reads SGHVS; CDR2 reads FQNEAQ. The V gene end was trimmed by 8 bases and the J gene end by 7 bases; junction bases not matched to a gene: 14. There are 15 residues in the CDR3. CDR3 protein: CASRPPTGGSFGYTF. The DNA for the CDR3 is TGTGCCAGCCGACCGCCGACAGGGGGAAGTTTTGGCTACACCTTC.

This clone was found a few times. This chain joins TRBV9 and TRBJ2-1; no clear D gene. The germline V gene has CDR1 SGDLS and CDR2 YYNGEE. CDR3 length: 14 residues. Trimming cost V 0 bases and J 3 bases, with 7 bases left between them. This CDR3 is CASSVDRNYNEQFF. The CDR3 DNA reads TGTGCCAGCAGCGTAGATAGGAACTACAATGAGCAGTTCTTC.